The clone carrying this TCR beta chain was counted a few times. This entry belongs to a study of PD-1 blockade in mismatch repair-deficient tumors. Germline CDR1 ENHRY, CDR2 SYGVKD. Trimming took off 8 bases at V and 5 bases at J, with 15 bases between the two ends. This CDR3 contains 13 residues. Using immunoSEQ multiplex PCR, the repertoire was profiled, and TCRdb retains in-frame clones only, with some absent. The sample includes 85,000 to 130,000 clones, roughly four fifths of them seen just once. The starting material was peripheral blood, obtained 36 weeks after starting pembrolizumab. The sequence derives from an adult with mismatch repair-deficient cancer. This rearrangement joins TRBV10-3 to TRBJ1-2; tentatively, D is TRBD1 (5 bases). Here the CDR3 reads CAIQPGTQYGYTF. The CDR3 region has the DNA TGTGCCATCCAACCCGGGACTCAATATGGCTACACCTTC.